Each of the 27 T cell receptor beta chains below was sequenced from the same sample in a study of shared clonotypes between healthy human individuals. Here immunoSEQ multiplex PCR was the method, and the copy in TCRdb shows in-frame clones only, minus some. The table has about 1.5 million clones, nearly 99% seen once. Sequencing was performed on naive CD4+ T cells sorted from blood. This sample's subset: CD45RA+ positively selected. The receptors were sampled from a man aged 25-45 years in good health.

The rearrangement joins TRBV7-2 to TRBJ2-6, with D unclear. This CDR3 has 16 amino acids. V was pared by 1 base and J by 4 bases, with 11 bases between. Per germline, CDR1 SGHTA and CDR2 FQGNSA. The CDR3 region has the DNA TGTGCCAGCAGCTTAGTTCTGGGTTCCGGGGCCAACGTCCTGACTTTC. Its protein is CASSLVLGSGANVLTF. Combining the CDR3 with reference TRBV7-2 and TRBJ2-6 gives the whole variable domain GAGVSQSPSNKVTEKGKDVELRCDPISGHTALYWYRQSLGQGLEFLIYFQGNSAPDKSGLPSDRFSAERTGGSVSTLTIQRTQQEDSAVYLCASSLVLGSGANVLTFGAGSRLTVL.

Regarding this clone: The sample holds other DNA sequences that translate to the same CDR3. The chain employs TRBV5-1 and TRBJ1-1; maybe TRBD1 (6 bases). The CDR3 spans 14 residues. V gave up 0 bases and J gave up 3 bases, with 9 bases separating them. The germline V gene encodes CDR1 SGHRS and CDR2 YFSETQ. The CDR3 is CASSLDTGYTEAFF. The CDR3 DNA is TGCGCCAGCAGCTTGGATACAGGGTACACTGAAGCTTTCTTT. The full variable domain, its missing parts supplied by reference TRBV5-1 and TRBJ1-1, is KAGVTQTPRYLIKTRGQQVTLSCSPISGHRSVSWYQQTPGQGLQFLFEYFSETQRNKGNFPGRFSGRQFSNSRSEMNVSTLELGDSALYLCASSLDTGYTEAFFGQGTRLTVV.

The chain combines TRBV18 with TRBJ2-3; no definite D call. The CDR3 is 13 amino acids. Germline V gene data show CDR1 as KGHSH and CDR2 as LQKENI. Between the trimmed V and J ends, which lost 5 bases and 0 bases, there was a span of 6 bases. In DNA, the CDR3 is TGTGCCAGCTCATACTCTAGCACAGATACGCAGTATTTT. This translates into CASSYSSTDTQYF.

The rearrangement links TRBV19 to TRBJ2-3; 8 nucleotides match TRBD2. Unmatched junction bases numbered 7, after V lost 6 bases and J lost 2 bases. This CDR3 comprises 15 residues. The germline CDR1 and CDR2 sequences are LNHDA and SQIVND (reference sequence). The CDR3 loop reads CASSPGGAVTDTQYF. The CDR3 DNA sequence: TGTGCCAGTAGCCCGGGGGGGGCGGTCACAGATACGCAGTATTTT.

The chain combines TRBV2 with TRBJ2-2, with D tentatively TRBD1 (6 bases). V was clipped by 8 bases and J by 0 bases, with 10 bases between them. Germline V CDR1 and CDR2: SNHLY, FYNNEI. The CDR3 loop spans 14 amino acids. This CDR3 is CASFRGTNTGELFF. CDR3 bases: TGTGCCAGCTTCAGGGGAACGAACACCGGGGAGCTGTTTTTT.

The chain has TRBV5-1 and TRBJ1-5; possible D gene TRBD1, 6 bases. Trimming removed 0 bases from V and 5 bases from J, with 12 bases in between. The CDR3 runs 15 residues. Germline CDR1 SGHRS, CDR2 YFSETQ. The CDR3 loop is CASSLESGAYQPQHF. CDR3 coding DNA: TGCGCCAGCAGCTTGGAATCGGGGGCGTATCAGCCCCAGCATTTT.

V and J are TRBV4-3 and TRBJ2-2; D call uncertain. The CDR3 loop spans 14 amino acids. The germline V gene encodes CDR1 LGHNA and CDR2 YSLEER. V was shortened by 2 bases and J by 5 bases, with 9 bases between the two germline ends. The CDR3 coding sequence is TGCGCCAGCAGCCAACTACACGGAACCGGGGAGCTGTTTTTT. Amino acid sequence: CASSQLHGTGELFF.

The rearrangement joins TRBV2 to TRBJ2-5, with TRBD2 matching 7 bases. This CDR3 comprises 14 residues. V was clipped by 7 bases and J by 4 bases; unmatched bases: 9. Germline V lookup: CDR1 SNHLY, CDR2 FYNNEI. CDR3 amino acids: CASKGREGTETQYF. Written as DNA, the CDR3 is TGTGCCAGCAAGGGCAGGGAGGGCACAGAGACCCAGTACTTC.

The chain has TRBV28 and TRBJ2-5; perhaps TRBD2 as D (6 bases). Trimming left V 4 bases short and J 4 bases short, with 10 bases between. This CDR3 comprises 13 residues. CDR1 is MDHEN, CDR2 SYDVKM, per germline. CDR3 bases: TGTGCCAGCAGTTCGGGGGAGCGAGAGACCCAGTACTTC. It specifies CASSSGERETQYF.

This sequence joins TRBV7-2 and TRBJ2-7, with a possible D match to TRBD2 (6 bases). Trimming left V 2 bases short and J 4 bases short, with 18 bases between. The CDR3 totals 16 residues. The germline CDR1 and CDR2 sequences are SGHTA and FQGNSA. CDR3 protein: CASSLTGTSRTYEQYF. The CDR3 DNA follows: TGTGCCAGCAGCTTAACAGGAACTAGCAGAACTTACGAGCAGTACTTC.

This chain links TRBV25-1 with TRBJ2-7, with 8 bases matching TRBD2. The CDR3 loop spans 14 amino acids. Germline V gene data show CDR1 as MGHDK and CDR2 as SYGVNS. With V trimmed by 11 bases and J by 0 bases, 9 bases remained unmatched. Here the CDR3 DNA reads TGTGCCCGACTTAGCGGGGCATCCTCCTACGAGCAGTACTTC. It yields the protein CARLSGASSYEQYF.

V usage is TRBV7-9 and J usage is TRBJ2-5; possibly TRBD2 for D (5 bases). The V end was cut by 5 bases, the J end by 5 bases, with 6 bases between. Germline CDR1 SEHNR, CDR2 FQNEAQ (reference sequence). There are 11 residues in the CDR3. The CDR3 DNA is TGTGCCAGCAGCGAGGGCGAGACCCAGTACTTC. Its translation: CASSEGETQYF.

The chain has TRBV30 and TRBJ2-5; no reliable D call. Between the trimmed V and J ends, which lost 3 bases and 1 base, there was a span of 9 bases. The CDR3 sequence is 13 residues long. Germline V gene sequence: CDR1 GTSNPN, CDR2 SVGIG (reference sequence). The CDR3 region is CAWSRRFQETQYF. Here the CDR3 DNA reads TGTGCCTGGAGCCGCCGATTCCAAGAGACCCAGTACTTC.

The chain is built from TRBV5-1 and TRBJ1-2; D gene unclear. V lost 4 bases to trimming and J lost 3 bases, with 16 bases between them. In germline, CDR1 is SGHRS, CDR2 YFSETQ. This CDR3 is built from 15 residues. The CDR3 reads CASSTPGRGYYGYTF. The CDR3 DNA reads TGCGCCAGCAGCACTCCTGGCCGAGGATACTATGGCTACACCTTC.

This chain joins TRBV7-9 and TRBJ1-2, with D hard to call. Germline CDR1 SEHNR, CDR2 FQNEAQ (reference sequence). V was trimmed by 3 bases and J by 1 base, leaving 9 bases between them. This CDR3 has 14 residues. CDR3: CASSFSEGNYGYTF. Written as DNA, the CDR3 is TGTGCCAGCAGCTTTTCTGAGGGTAACTATGGCTACACCTTC.

The chain has TRBV19 and TRBJ1-2, with TRBD1 matching 12 bases. V was pared by 2 bases and J by 8 bases, with 6 bases of the junction left unmatched. Germline V gene sequence: CDR1 LNHDA, CDR2 SQIVND (reference sequence). This CDR3 region has 15 residues. DNA of the CDR3: TGTGCCAGTAGTATATACCGGGACAGGGGGCTAGGCTACACCTTC. Its protein product is CASSIYRDRGLGYTF.

This clone was observed once. This chain connects TRBV7-8 to TRBJ2-1, with TRBD1 identical over 9 bases. V gave up 4 bases and J gave up 0 bases; unmatched junction bases: 1. The CDR3 length is 15 residues. Looked up from germline, CDR1 is SGHVS and CDR2 is FQNEAQ. CDR3 sequence (DNA): TGTGCCAGCAGCTCGGACAGGGGCTCCTACAATGAGCAGTTCTTC. Protein: CASSSDRGSYNEQFF.

Notes on this clone: The sample contains more than one DNA sequence encoding this CDR3. The J gene is TRBJ2-5, the V gene TRBV18, with D possibly matching TRBD1 (6 bases). The CDR3 runs to 13 residues. Deletions cut 2 bases from V and 4 bases from J, with 8 bases between. Germline CDR1 reads KGHSH; CDR2 reads LQKENI. The CDR3 protein is CASSPTQGETQYF. DNA of the CDR3: TGTGCCAGCTCACCAACACAGGGAGAGACCCAGTACTTC.

The V gene is TRBV27, the J gene TRBJ1-3; D perhaps matches TRBD1 (5 bases). The CDR3 contains 13 residues. CDR1 and CDR2 from the germline V gene are MNHEY and SMNVEV (reference sequence). V lost 6 bases and J lost 2, with 8 bases in between. The CDR3 region is CASRRGAGNTIYF. The CDR3 DNA follows: TGTGCCAGCAGAAGAGGGGCTGGAAACACCATATATTTT.

V is TRBV19 and J is TRBJ1-4; 12 bases are a match to TRBD1. The CDR3 contains 18 residues. Unmatched junction bases numbered 14, after V lost 9 bases and J lost 3 bases. From germline, CDR1 is LNHDA and CDR2 SQIVND (reference sequence). The CDR3, as DNA: TGTGCCAGCAACCCAGGGACAGGGGGCGTGTATTCTAATGAAAAACTGTTTTTT. This sequence encodes CASNPGTGGVYSNEKLFF.

The chain carries TRBV5-1 and TRBJ1-1; D possibly corresponds to TRBD1 (5 bases). V lost 4 bases, J lost 8 bases, and 12 bases lay in between. CDR1 and CDR2 (germline): SGHRS, YFSETQ. The CDR3 runs to 12 residues. CDR3 nucleotides: TGCGCCAGCAGCCGGGAGGGGTTAGAAGCTTTCTTT. It specifies CASSREGLEAFF.

As concerns this clone: Other nucleotide sequences in the sample specify the same CDR3. The V call is TRBV30, the J call TRBJ1-5; D uncertain. The CDR3 runs 14 residues. V lost 0 bases to trimming and J lost 3 bases, with 9 bases between them. Per the germline V gene, CDR1 is GTSNPN and CDR2 is SVGIG (reference sequence). The CDR3 DNA sequence: TGTGCCTGGAGTGTACAAGGTTCCAATCAGCCCCAGCATTTT. As protein: CAWSVQGSNQPQHF.

The chain couples TRBV9 to TRBJ1-2, with 9 bases that match TRBD1. The V gene end was trimmed by 3 bases and the J gene end by 8 bases; junction bases not matched to a gene: 17. Per germline, CDR1 SGDLS and CDR2 YYNGEE. The CDR3 loop spans 17 amino acids. This chain's CDR3 is CASSARQGGRSGGGYTF. The CDR3 coding sequence is TGTGCCAGCAGCGCTAGACAGGGGGGAAGGTCTGGCGGAGGCTACACCTTC.

V and J are TRBV30 and TRBJ2-1; D might be TRBD2 (5 bases). V lost 0 bases, J lost 6 bases, and 12 bases lay in between. The CDR3 loop spans 14 amino acids. Germline assignment: CDR1 GTSNPN and CDR2 SVGIG (reference sequence). CDR3 residues: CAWSVRDLSNEQFF. The CDR3 nucleotides are TGTGCCTGGAGTGTACGGGATTTGAGCAATGAGCAGTTCTTC.

The chain is built from TRBV5-1 and TRBJ1-2; tentative D call: TRBD1 (5 bases). The CDR3 runs to 17 residues. Germline V gene sequence: CDR1 SGHRS, CDR2 YFSETQ. Trimming removed 2 bases from V and 2 bases from J, with 19 bases in between. CDR3 region: CASSLWASLGTNYGYTF. CDR3 nucleotide sequence: TGCGCCAGCAGCTTATGGGCCTCCTTAGGGACCAACTATGGCTACACCTTC.

This chain connects TRBV6-1 to TRBJ2-3, with 11 bases fitting TRBD2. The trim removed 8 bases at V and 4 bases at J, leaving 5 bases unmatched. The CDR3 has 14 amino acids. CDR1 is MNHNS and CDR2 is SASEGT in the germline V gene. The CDR3 protein is CASVSGRGSDTQYF. In nucleotides, the CDR3 is TGTGCCAGCGTTAGCGGGAGGGGGTCAGATACGCAGTATTTT.

This chain links TRBV5-1 with TRBJ2-1; D is possibly TRBD1 (6 bases). Trimming left V 0 bases short and J 15 bases short, with 25 bases between. Germline values: CDR1 SGHRS, CDR2 YFSETQ. CDR3 length: 16 residues. In nucleotides, the CDR3 is TGCGCCAGCAGCTTGGGGCGAGGGACAAGCAAACAGCCACCGTTCTTC. This gives the protein CASSLGRGTSKQPPFF.